The 2 T cell receptor beta chains below come from one sample, sequenced in a study of T cell repertoires in cytomegalovirus infection. MiXCR, run by TCRdb on the reads, gives a single entry per CDR3 protein. The repertoire holds over 300,000 distinct CDR3 sequences, approximately 9.5% seen once, with roughly 4% in the top ten. Material for sequencing was PBMCs. The source is a human donor in good health (CMV status not recorded). Some clones in this sample may be carry-over from other donors' samples.

This clonotype was observed many times. This chain connects TRBV7-2 to TRBJ1-1; D call uncertain. The V end was cut by 4 bases, the J end by 1 base, with 13 bases between. CDR1 and CDR2 from the germline V gene are SGHTA and FQGNSA. CDR3 length equals 15 residues. CDR3 sequence (DNA): TGTGCCAGCAGCTATGCACCCCCGCCGAACACTGAAGCTTTCTTT. It codes for CASSYAPPPNTEAFF.

The CDR3 protein is CASSFSGNGYTF. CDR3 bases: TGTGCCAGCAGCTTCTCAGGAAACGGCTACACCTTC. The chain couples TRBV7-9 to TRBJ1-2, with unresolved D. CDR1 and CDR2 (germline): SEHNR, FQNEAQ (reference sequence). The CDR3 is 12 residues long. Between the trimmed V and J ends, which lost 3 bases and 8 bases, there was a span of 10 bases.